This T cell receptor (beta chain) was identified during a study of blood T cell repertoires in COVID-19. This clone occurred a few times. This CDR3 has 14 residues. Trimming cost V 4 bases and J 0 bases, with 7 bases left between them. CDR1 is MDHEN, CDR2 SYDVKM, per germline. Clones were sequenced by immunoSEQ multiplex PCR, and TCRdb holds only the in-frame ones, with some missing. The table records just under 350,000 clones, roughly 90% of them present only once. The source is a woman aged 70-85 years with COVID-19, enrolled during active disease. The V gene is TRBV28, the J gene TRBJ1-3; no reliable D call. Sequenced: peripheral blood. The CDR3 sequence: CASSYFVSGNTIYF. DNA of the CDR3: TGTGCCAGCAGTTATTTCGTCTCTGGAAACACCATATATTTT. The full variable domain, with the rest looked up from reference TRBV28 and TRBJ1-3, is DVKVTQSSRYLVKRTGEKVFLECVQDMDHENMFWYRQDPGLGLRLIYFSYDVKMKEKGDIPEGYSVSREKKERFSLILESASTNQTSMYLCASSYFVSGNTIYFGEGSWLTVV.